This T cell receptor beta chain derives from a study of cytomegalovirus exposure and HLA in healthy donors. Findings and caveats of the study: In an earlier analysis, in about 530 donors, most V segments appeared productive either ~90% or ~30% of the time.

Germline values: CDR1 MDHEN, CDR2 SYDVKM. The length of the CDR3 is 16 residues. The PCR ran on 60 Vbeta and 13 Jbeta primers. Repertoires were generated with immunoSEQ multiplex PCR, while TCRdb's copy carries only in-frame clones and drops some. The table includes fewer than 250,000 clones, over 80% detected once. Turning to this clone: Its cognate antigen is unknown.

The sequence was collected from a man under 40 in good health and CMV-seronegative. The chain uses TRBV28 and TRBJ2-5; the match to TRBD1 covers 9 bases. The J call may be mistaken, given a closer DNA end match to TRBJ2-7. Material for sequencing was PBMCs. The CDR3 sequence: CASSSIGTGKSYEQYF. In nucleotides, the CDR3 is TGTGCCAGCAGTTCCATTGGGACAGGGAAATCCTACGAGCAGTACTTC.